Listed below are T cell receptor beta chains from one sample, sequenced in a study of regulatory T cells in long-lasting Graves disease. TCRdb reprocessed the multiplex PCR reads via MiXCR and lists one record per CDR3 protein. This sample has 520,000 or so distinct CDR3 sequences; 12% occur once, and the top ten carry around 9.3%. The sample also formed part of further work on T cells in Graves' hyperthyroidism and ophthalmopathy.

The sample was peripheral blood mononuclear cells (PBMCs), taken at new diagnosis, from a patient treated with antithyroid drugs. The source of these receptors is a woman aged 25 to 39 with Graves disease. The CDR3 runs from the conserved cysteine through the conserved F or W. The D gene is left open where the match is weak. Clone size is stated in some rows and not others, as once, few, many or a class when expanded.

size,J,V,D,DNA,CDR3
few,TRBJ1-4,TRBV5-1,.,TGCGCCAGCAGCCCAAGGGGCAGCGGATATGAAAAACTGTTTTTT,CASSPRGSGYEKLFF
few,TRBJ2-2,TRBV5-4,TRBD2,TGTGCCAGCAGCCGGGAGGCTAGCGGGAGTGGCGGGGAGCTGTTTTTT,CASSREASGSGGELFF
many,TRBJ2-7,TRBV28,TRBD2,TGTGCCAGCTCGGGGGGGGGAGAAGAGAACGAGCAGTACTTC,CASSGGGEENEQYF
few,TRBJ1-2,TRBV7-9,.,TGTGCCAGCAGGGGCCCAGAAAACTATGGCTACACCTTC,CASRGPENYGYTF
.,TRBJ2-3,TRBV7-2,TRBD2,TGTGCCAGCAGCCGGGGACTAGCGGAATACACAGATACGCAGTATTTT,CASSRGLAEYTDTQYF
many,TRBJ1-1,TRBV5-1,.,TGCGCCAGCAGCCCAATGTACGGGGGGCGAAACACTGAAGCTTTCTTT,CASSPMYGGRNTEAFF
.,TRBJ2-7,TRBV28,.,TGTGCCAGCAGTTTCTTTATAGGGACCTACGAGCAGTACTTC,CASSFFIGTYEQYF
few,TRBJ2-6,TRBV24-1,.,TGTGCCACGCATCCTGGCTCCTCCTCTGGGGCCAACGTCCTGACTTTC,CATHPGSSSGANVLTF
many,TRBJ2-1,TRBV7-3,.,TGTGCCAGCAGCCTAAGGGGGGGTACCTACAATGAGCAGTTCTTC,CASSLRGGTYNEQFF
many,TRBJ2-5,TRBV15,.,TGTGCCACCAGCAGAGATAGTACTAGCCGCCTGAGAGCCCAGTACTTC,CATSRDSTSRLRAQYF
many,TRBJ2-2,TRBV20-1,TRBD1,TGCAGTGCTAGAGATCAGGGCAGGGGGCTTAACACCGGGGAGCTGTTTTTT,CSARDQGRGLNTGELFF
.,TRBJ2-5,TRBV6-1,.,TGTGCCAGCAGTATGGTCCGAGGGAACCGAGAGACCCAGTACTTC,CASSMVRGNRETQYF
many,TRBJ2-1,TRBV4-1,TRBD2,TGCGCCAGCAGGAACTTAGCGGGAGTGAGGGAGCAGTTCTTC,CASRNLAGVREQFF
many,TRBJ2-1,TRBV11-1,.,TGTGCCAGCAGCTCCCTCGGCATCGAGCAGTTCTTC,CASSSLGIEQFF